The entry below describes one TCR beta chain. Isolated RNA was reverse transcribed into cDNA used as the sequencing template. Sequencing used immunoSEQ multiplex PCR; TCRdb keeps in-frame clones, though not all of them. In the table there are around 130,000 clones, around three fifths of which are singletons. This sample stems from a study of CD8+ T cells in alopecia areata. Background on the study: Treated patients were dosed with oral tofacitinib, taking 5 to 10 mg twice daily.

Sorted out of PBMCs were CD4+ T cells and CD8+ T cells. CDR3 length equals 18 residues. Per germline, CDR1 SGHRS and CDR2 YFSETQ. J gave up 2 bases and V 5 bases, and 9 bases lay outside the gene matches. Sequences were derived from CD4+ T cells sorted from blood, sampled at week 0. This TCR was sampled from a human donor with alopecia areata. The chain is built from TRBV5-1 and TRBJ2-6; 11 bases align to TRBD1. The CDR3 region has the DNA TGCGCCAGCAGTCGGTCAGGACAGGGGGCTCCTGGGGCCAACGTCCTGACTTTC. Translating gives CASSRSGQGAPGANVLTF.